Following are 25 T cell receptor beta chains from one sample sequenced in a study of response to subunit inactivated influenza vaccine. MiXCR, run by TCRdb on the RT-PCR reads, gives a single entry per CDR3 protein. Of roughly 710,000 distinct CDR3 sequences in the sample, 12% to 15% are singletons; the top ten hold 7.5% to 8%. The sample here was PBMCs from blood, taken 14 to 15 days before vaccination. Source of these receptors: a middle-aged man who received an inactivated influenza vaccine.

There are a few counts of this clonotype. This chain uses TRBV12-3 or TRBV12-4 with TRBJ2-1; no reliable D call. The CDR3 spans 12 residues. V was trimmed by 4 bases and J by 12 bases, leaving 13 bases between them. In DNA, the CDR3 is TGTGCCAGCAGTTGGACCAACGCCGGGCAGTTCTTC. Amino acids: CASSWTNAGQFF.

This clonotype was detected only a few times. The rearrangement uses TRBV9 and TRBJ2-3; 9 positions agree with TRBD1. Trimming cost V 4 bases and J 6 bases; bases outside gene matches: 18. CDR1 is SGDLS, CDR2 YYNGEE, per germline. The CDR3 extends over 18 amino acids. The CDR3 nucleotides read TGTGCCAGCAGCCGGACGGCGGACAGGGGCCTTCTAAGGGATACGCAGTATTTT. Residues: CASSRTADRGLLRDTQYF.

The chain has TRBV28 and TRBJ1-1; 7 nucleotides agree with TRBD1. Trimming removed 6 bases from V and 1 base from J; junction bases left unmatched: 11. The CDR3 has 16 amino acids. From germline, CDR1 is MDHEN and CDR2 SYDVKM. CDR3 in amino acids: CASSARLTGPNTEAFF. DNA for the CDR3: TGTGCCAGCAGCGCCCGATTGACAGGGCCGAACACTGAAGCTTTCTTT.

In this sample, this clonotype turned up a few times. The CDR3 region has the DNA TGCAGTGCTCCAGGGTTCGCCAAAAACATTCAGTACTTC. It translates to CSAPGFAKNIQYF. The chain joins TRBV20-1 to TRBJ2-4; D perhaps matches TRBD1 (5 bases). The CDR3 spans 13 residues. V lost 5 bases to trimming and J lost 1 base, with 9 bases between them. Germline V gene sequence: CDR1 DFQATT, CDR2 SNEGSKA (reference sequence).

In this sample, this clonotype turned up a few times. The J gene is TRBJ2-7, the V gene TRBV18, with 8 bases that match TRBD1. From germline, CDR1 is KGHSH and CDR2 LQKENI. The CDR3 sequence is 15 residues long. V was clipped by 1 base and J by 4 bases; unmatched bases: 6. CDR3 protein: CASSPLDRGWYEQYF. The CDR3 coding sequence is TGTGCCAGCTCACCACTAGACAGGGGTTGGTACGAGCAGTACTTC.

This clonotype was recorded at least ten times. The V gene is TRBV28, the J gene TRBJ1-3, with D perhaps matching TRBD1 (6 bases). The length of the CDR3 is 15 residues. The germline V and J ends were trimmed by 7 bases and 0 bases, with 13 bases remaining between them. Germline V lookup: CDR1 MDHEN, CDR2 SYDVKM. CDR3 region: CASITGGGSGNTIYF. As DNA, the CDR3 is TGTGCCAGCATTACCGGGGGCGGCTCTGGAAACACCATATATTTT.

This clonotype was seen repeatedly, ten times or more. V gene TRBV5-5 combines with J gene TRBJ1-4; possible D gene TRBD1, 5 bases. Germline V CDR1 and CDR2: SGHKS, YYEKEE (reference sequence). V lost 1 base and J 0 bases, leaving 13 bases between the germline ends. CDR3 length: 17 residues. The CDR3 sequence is CASSLRGRSTTNEKLFF. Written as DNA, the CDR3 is TGTGCCAGCAGCTTGAGGGGCAGGAGCACAACTAATGAAAAACTGTTTTTT.

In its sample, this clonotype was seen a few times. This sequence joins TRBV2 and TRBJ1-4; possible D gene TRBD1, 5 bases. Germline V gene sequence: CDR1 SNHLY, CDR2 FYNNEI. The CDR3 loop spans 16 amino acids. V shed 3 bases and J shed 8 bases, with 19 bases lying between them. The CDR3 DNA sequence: TGTGCCAGCAGTGACGGAACGGGACGTCTCTTCGAAAAACTGTTTTTT. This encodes CASSDGTGRLFEKLFF.

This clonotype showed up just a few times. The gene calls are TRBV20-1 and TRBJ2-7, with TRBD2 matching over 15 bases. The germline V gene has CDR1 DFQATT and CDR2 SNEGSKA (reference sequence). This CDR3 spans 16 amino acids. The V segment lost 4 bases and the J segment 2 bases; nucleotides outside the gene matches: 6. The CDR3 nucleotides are TGCAGTGCTAAAGGACTAGCGGGAGGGCTGCCCTACGAGCAGTACTTC. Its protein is CSAKGLAGGLPYEQYF.

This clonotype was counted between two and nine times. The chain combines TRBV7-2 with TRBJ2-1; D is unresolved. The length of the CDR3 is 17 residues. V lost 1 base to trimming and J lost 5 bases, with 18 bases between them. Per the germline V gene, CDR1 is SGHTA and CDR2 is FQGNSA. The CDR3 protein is CASSLVVLRLGDNEQFF. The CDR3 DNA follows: TGTGCCAGCAGCTTAGTCGTTTTGAGGCTTGGAGACAATGAGCAGTTCTTC. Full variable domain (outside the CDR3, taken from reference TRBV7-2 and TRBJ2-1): GAGVSQSPSNKVTEKGKDVELRCDPISGHTALYWYRQSLGQGLEFLIYFQGNSAPDKSGLPSDRFSAERTGGSVSTLTIQRTQQEDSAVYLCASSLVVLRLGDNEQFFGPGTRLTVL.

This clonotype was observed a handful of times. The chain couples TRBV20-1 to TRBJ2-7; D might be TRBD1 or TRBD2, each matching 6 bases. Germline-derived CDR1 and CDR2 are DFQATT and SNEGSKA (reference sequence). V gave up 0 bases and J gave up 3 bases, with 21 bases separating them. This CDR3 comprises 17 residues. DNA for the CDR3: TGCAGTGCTAGAGATCTTAGGGGGGCAGTTGGGGTCTACGAGCAGTACTTC. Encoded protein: CSARDLRGAVGVYEQYF.

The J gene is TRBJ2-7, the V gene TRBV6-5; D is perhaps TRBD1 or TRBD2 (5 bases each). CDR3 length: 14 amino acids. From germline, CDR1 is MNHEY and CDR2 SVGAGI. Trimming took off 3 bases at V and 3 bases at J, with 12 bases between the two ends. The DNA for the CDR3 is TGTGCCAGCAGTTATAAGGGGACCAACTACGAGCAGTACTTC. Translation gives CASSYKGTNYEQYF.

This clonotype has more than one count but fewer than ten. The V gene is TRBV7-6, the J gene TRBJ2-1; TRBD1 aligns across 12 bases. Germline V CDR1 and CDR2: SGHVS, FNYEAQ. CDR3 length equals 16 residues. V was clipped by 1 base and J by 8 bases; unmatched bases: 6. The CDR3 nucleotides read TGTGCCAGCAGCTTAGGAGGGACAGGGGGCAGAGATGAGCAGTTCTTC. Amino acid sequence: CASSLGGTGGRDEQFF.

The chain's CDR3 is CASSDRGLLDEQYF. CDR3 DNA sequence: TGTGCCAGCAGTGACAGGGGGCTTCTTGACGAGCAGTACTTC. The chain uses TRBV6-1 and TRBJ2-7, with 8 bases fitting TRBD1. Germline V gene sequence: CDR1 MNHNS, CDR2 SASEGT. After removal of 3 bases from V and 5 bases from J, the junction contained 6 bases not matched to a gene. The CDR3 totals 14 residues.

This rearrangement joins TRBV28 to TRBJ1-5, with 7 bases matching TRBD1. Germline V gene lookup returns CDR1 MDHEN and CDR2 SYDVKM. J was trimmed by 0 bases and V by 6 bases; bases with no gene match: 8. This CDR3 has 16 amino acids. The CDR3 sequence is CASSYYRGFSNQPQHF. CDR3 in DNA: TGTGCCAGCAGCTATTACAGGGGCTTTAGCAATCAGCCCCAGCATTTT.

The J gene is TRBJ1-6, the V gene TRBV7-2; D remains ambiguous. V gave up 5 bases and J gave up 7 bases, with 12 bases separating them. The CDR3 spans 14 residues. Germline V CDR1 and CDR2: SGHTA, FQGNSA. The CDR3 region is CASSIRESNSPLHF. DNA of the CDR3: TGTGCCAGCAGCATTAGGGAATCCAATTCACCCCTCCACTTT. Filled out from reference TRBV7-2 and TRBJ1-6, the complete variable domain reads GAGVSQSPSNKVTEKGKDVELRCDPISGHTALYWYRQSLGQGLEFLIYFQGNSAPDKSGLPSDRFSAERTGGSVSTLTIQRTQQEDSAVYLCASSIRESNSPLHFGNGTRLTVT.

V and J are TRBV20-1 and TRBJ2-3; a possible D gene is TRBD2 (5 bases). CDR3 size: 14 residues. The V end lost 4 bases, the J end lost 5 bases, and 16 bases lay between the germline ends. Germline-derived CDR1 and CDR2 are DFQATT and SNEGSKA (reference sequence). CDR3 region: CSATLDTGIDTQYF. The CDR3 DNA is TGCAGTGCTACCCTTGATACCGGGATAGATACGCAGTATTTT.

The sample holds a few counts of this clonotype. The CDR3 region is CASSRDGGYGYTF. The CDR3 nucleotides read TGTGCCAGCAGTCGGGACGGCGGCTATGGCTACACCTTC. The chain is built from TRBV27 and TRBJ1-2; the D gene is possibly TRBD1 (5 bases). The CDR3 has 13 amino acids. The V end lost 5 bases, the J end lost 4 bases, and 11 bases lay between the germline ends. The germline CDR1 and CDR2 sequences are MNHEY and SMNVEV (reference sequence).

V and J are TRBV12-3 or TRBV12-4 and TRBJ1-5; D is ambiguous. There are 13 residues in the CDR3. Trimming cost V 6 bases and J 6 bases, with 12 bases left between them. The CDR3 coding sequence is TGTGCCAGCAGCCCGGTAACGGCTCAGCCCCAGCATTTT. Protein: CASSPVTAQPQHF.

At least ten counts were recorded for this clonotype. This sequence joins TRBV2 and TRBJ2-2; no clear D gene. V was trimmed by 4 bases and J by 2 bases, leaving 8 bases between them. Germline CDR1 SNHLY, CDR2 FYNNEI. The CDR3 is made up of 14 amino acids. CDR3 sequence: CASSGEENTGELFF. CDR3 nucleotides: TGTGCCAGCAGTGGGGAAGAAAACACCGGGGAGCTGTTTTTT.

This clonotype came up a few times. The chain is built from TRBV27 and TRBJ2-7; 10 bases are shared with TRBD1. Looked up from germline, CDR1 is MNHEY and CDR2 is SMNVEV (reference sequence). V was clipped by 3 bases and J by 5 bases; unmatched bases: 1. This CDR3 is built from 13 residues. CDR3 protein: CASSFGTGDEQYF. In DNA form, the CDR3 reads TGTGCCAGCAGTTTTGGGACAGGGGACGAGCAGTACTTC.

CDR3 nucleotide sequence: TGTGCTATCCCGGGACAGGGGACCTACGAGCAGTACTTC. Its translation is CAIPGQGTYEQYF. The V gene is TRBV7-9, the J gene TRBJ2-7, with 10 bases lining up with TRBD1. Per the germline V gene, CDR1 is SEHNR and CDR2 is FQNEAQ (reference sequence). The CDR3 loop spans 13 amino acids.

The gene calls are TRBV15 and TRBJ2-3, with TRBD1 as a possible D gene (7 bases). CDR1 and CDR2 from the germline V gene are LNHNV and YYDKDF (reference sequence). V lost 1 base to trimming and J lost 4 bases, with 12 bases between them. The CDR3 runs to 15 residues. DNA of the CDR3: TGTGCCACCAGCAGAGGCAGGGGGGCCCCAGATACGCAGTATTTT. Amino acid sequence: CATSRGRGAPDTQYF. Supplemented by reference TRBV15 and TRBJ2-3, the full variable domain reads DAMVIQNPRYQVTQFGKPVTLSCSQTLNHNVMYWYQQKSSQAPKLLFHYYDKDFNNEADTPDNFQSRRPNTSFCFLDIRSPGLGDTAMYLCATSRGRGAPDTQYFGPGTRLTVL.

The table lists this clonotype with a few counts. The CDR3 nucleotides read TGTGCCAGCAGGATTGGGGGCCAAGAGACCCAGTACTTC. It translates to CASRIGGQETQYF. The chain has TRBV5-6 and TRBJ2-5; D tentatively fits TRBD1 or TRBD2 (5 bases each). Germline V gene data show CDR1 as SGHDT and CDR2 as YYEEEE. V lost 5 bases and J lost 1, with 9 bases in between. This CDR3 comprises 13 residues.

The CDR3 loop is CSARPRTSDYEQYF. In nucleotides, the CDR3 is TGCAGTGCTCGCCCGAGGACTAGCGATTACGAGCAGTACTTC. The chain links TRBV20-1 to TRBJ2-7; TRBD2 matches at 9 bases. The CDR3 extends over 14 amino acids. The trim removed 5 bases at V and 4 bases at J, leaving 9 bases unmatched. CDR1 is DFQATT, CDR2 SNEGSKA, per germline (reference sequence).